The clone carrying this T cell receptor beta chain was detected ten times or more. The germline CDR1 and CDR2 sequences are LNHDA and SQIVND (reference sequence). There are 15 residues in the CDR3. V lost 5 bases to trimming and J lost 3 bases, with 14 bases between them. The data derive from a study of CD8 T cells in ankylosing spondylitis. TCRdb called the 5' RACE reads again in MiXCR, with one record for every CDR3 protein. The sample comprises roughly 130,000 distinct CDR3 sequences, roughly 7.3% of which are singletons, and roughly an eighth rests with the top ten. This TCR was recovered from a male donor with ankylosing spondylitis or in good health (not recorded which). The sequencing sample was made of blood, either unsorted or a sorted T cell fraction (not recorded which). The V gene is TRBV19, the J gene TRBJ1-5, with a possible D match to TRBD1 (6 bases). The CDR3 region has the DNA TGTGCCAGTAGTTCCGAACAGGGCTCCAATCAGCCCCAGCATTTT. This gives the protein CASSSEQGSNQPQHF.